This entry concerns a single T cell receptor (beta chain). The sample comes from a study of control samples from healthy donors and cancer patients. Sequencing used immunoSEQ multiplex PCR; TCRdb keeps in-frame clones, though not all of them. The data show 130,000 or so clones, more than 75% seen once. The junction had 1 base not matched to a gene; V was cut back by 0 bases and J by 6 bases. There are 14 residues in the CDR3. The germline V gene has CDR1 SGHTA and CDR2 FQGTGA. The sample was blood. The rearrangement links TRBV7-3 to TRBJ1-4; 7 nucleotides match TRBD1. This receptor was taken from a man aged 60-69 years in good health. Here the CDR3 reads CASSLTGGYEKLFF. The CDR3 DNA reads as TGTGCCAGCAGCTTAACAGGGGGCTATGAAAAACTGTTTTTT.